A selection of T cell receptor beta chains follows, all from one sample in a study of T cell responses to AZD1222 COVID-19 vaccine. Sequencing used immunoSEQ multiplex PCR; TCRdb keeps in-frame clones, though not all of them. The sample lists more than 95,000 clones; 90% were seen once. Specimen: peripheral blood, collected on day 0 of AZD1222 vaccination. The receptors here all came from an adult in good health. The CDR3 runs from the conserved cysteine through the conserved F or W. The order of the fields is clone size, V gene, J gene, D gene, CDR3 DNA, CDR3 protein. D genes are given only for firm matches. The size entry is marked missing in some rows and otherwise reads once, few, many or a size class.

NA	TRBV5-4	TRBJ2-2	TRBD2	TGTGCCAGCAGCCGCGGGGGTCGGCAGGCCGGGGAGCTGTTTTTT	CASSRGGRQAGELFF
NA	TRBV6-5	TRBJ1-2	TRBD1	TGTGCCAGCAGCTTCACAGGGGGTGGCTACACCTTC	CASSFTGGGYTF
once	TRBV15	TRBJ1-2	NA	TGTGCCACCAGCAGAGACCGGACAAGCTATGGCTACACCTTC	CATSRDRTSYGYTF
once	TRBV6-5	TRBJ2-5	NA	TGTGCCAGCAGCGCGGTGCGGGAAGAGACCCAGTACTTC	CASSAVREETQYF
NA	TRBV7-9	TRBJ1-5	NA	TGTGCCAGCAGCTTAACCTCGGCAGATCAGCCCCAGCATTTT	CASSLTSADQPQHF
once	TRBV28	TRBJ2-3	TRBD2	TGTGCCAGCAGTTTAGAAGGTTATCGGGAGGGCCCCACAGATACGCAGTATTTT	CASSLEGYREGPTDTQYF
NA	TRBV6-5	TRBJ2-5	NA	TGTGCCAGCAACGCCGCGGGCTGGGAGACCCAGTACTTC	CASNAAGWETQYF
NA	TRBV18	TRBJ2-7	NA	TGTGCCAGCTCACCTCCCGGACGGGGTAGGTACGAGCAGTACTTC	CASSPPGRGRYEQYF
NA	TRBV7-2	TRBJ2-1	TRBD1	TGTGCCAGCAGCTTAGGAGGGGGCACCTACAATGAGCAGTTCTTC	CASSLGGGTYNEQFF
NA	TRBV3-1/TRBV3-2	TRBJ2-7	NA	TGTGCCAGCAGCCAGCGACCGACCTACGAGCAGTACTTC	CASSQRPTYEQYF
NA	TRBV27	TRBJ1-1	NA	TGTGCCAGCAGTCATCCTTCTGGGACTGAAGCTTTCTTT	CASSHPSGTEAFF
NA	TRBV24-1	TRBJ1-5	NA	TGTGCCACCAGTGAGGGGTGGTATCAGCCCCAGCATTTT	CATSEGWYQPQHF
NA	TRBV2	TRBJ2-3	TRBD2	TGTGCCAGCAGGAGACTAGCCGGACGTATTACGCAGTATTTT	CASRRLAGRITQYF
NA	TRBV5-1	TRBJ2-5	TRBD1	TGCGCCAGCAGACCGGGACAGGGGAAAGAGACCCAGTACTTC	CASRPGQGKETQYF
NA	TRBV10-3	TRBJ2-7	NA	TGTGCCATCAGGCAAATTGGAGGGGACGAGCAGTACTTC	CAIRQIGGDEQYF
NA	TRBV28	TRBJ1-4	NA	TGTGCCAGCAGTTTGGGGGCGCAAAATAATGAAAAACTGTTTTTT	CASSLGAQNNEKLFF
NA	TRBV11-2	TRBJ2-1	NA	TGTGCCAGCAGCTTAGGGCCGAACTCCTACAATGAGCAGTTCTTC	CASSLGPNSYNEQFF
NA	TRBV6-5	TRBJ2-7	TRBD1	TGTGCCAGCAGGCGCTCAGGGGGCTACGAGCAGTACTTC	CASRRSGGYEQYF
once	TRBV28	TRBJ1-1	TRBD1	TGTGCCAGCAGCCGACGGCGGACAGGGAACACTGAAGCTTTCTTT	CASSRRRTGNTEAFF
NA	TRBV19	TRBJ1-6	TRBD1	TGTGCCAGTAGTGAAGGACAGGGGGCTAGGTCACCCCTCCACTTT	CASSEGQGARSPLHF
NA	TRBV19	TRBJ1-1	TRBD1	TGTGCCAGTAGTACCCGGACAGGGGTCATGAACACTGAAGCTTTCTTT	CASSTRTGVMNTEAFF
NA	TRBV18	TRBJ2-7	NA	TGTGCCAGCTCACCACCGCTCAGGGGCGCCGAGCAGTACTTC	CASSPPLRGAEQYF
NA	TRBV28	TRBJ2-7	NA	TGTGCCAGCCCCCTCCGGGACACCTACGAGCAGTACTTC	CASPLRDTYEQYF
NA	TRBV27	TRBJ2-5	NA	TGTGCCAGCAGTTTCGCCGGGGACCAAGAGACCCAGTACTTC	CASSFAGDQETQYF
NA	TRBV5-1	TRBJ2-1	NA	TGCGCCAGCAGCTTGGGACAGCCTAACAATGAGCAGTTCTTC	CASSLGQPNNEQFF
NA	TRBV25-1	TRBJ1-2	NA	TGTGCCAGCAGTTCGACGGTTGGCCTAGCGGGCTACACCTTC	CASSSTVGLAGYTF
NA	TRBV28	TRBJ1-5	NA	TGTGCCAGCAGGGTCAGCTCGGGGCCCCAGCATTTT	CASRVSSGPQHF
NA	TRBV14	TRBJ2-5	NA	TGTGCCAGCAGCCAAGAATTGGCCAACCAAGAGACCCAGTACTTC	CASSQELANQETQYF
NA	TRBV6-2/TRBV6-3	TRBJ1-5	NA	TGTGCCAGCAGTTATAGGGATAGCAATCAGCCCCAGCATTTT	CASSYRDSNQPQHF
once	TRBV5-1	TRBJ1-3	NA	TGCGCCAGCAGTCAGGGTTCCGGAAACACCATATATTTT	CASSQGSGNTIYF
NA	TRBV4-1	TRBJ1-2	NA	TGCGCCAGCAGCCAAGGTCCAGACAGCCTCTATGGCTACACCTTC	CASSQGPDSLYGYTF
NA	TRBV29-1	TRBJ2-3	TRBD1	TGCAGCGGCAGACAGGGATCCACAGATACGCAGTATTTT	CSGRQGSTDTQYF
NA	TRBV14	TRBJ2-5	NA	TGTGCCAGCAGCCAAGCCAGGGCCCAGTACTTC	CASSQARAQYF
once	TRBV24-1	TRBJ2-7	TRBD2	TGTGCCACCAGTGATCTTCCAGCGGGAAGGGGCGAGCAGTACTTC	CATSDLPAGRGEQYF
NA	TRBV19	TRBJ2-7	TRBD2	TGTGCCAGTAGTGTTCTAGGGCTAGCGGGAGTCGAGCAGTACTTC	CASSVLGLAGVEQYF
NA	TRBV7-8	TRBJ2-7	TRBD1	TGTGCCAGCAGCTCCTCGAGACAGGGACCTCACGAGCAGTACTTC	CASSSSRQGPHEQYF
NA	TRBV6-1	TRBJ1-3	NA	TGTGCCAGCAGTGAAGATAACAGACGAAACACCATATATTTT	CASSEDNRRNTIYF
NA	TRBV6-5	TRBJ2-7	TRBD1	TGTGCCAGCAGTTACTCTGGGACAGGGGGATCCTACGAGCAGTACTTC	CASSYSGTGGSYEQYF
once	TRBV5-1	TRBJ2-1	NA	TGCGCCAGCAGACTGGGAGGCAGTGAGCAGTTCTTC	CASRLGGSEQFF
NA	TRBV9	TRBJ2-7	TRBD2	TGTGCCAGCAGCGCAAAGGCGATACTAGCGGGAGCCGAGCAGTACTTC	CASSAKAILAGAEQYF
NA	TRBV7-8	TRBJ2-1	NA	TGTGCCAGCAGCCGAGATACCCTAGCAGACAATGAGCAGTTCTTC	CASSRDTLADNEQFF
NA	TRBV12-3/TRBV12-4	TRBJ2-7	NA	TGTGCCAGCAGGCGGGGCTCCTACGAGCAGTACTTC	CASRRGSYEQYF
NA	TRBV11-2	TRBJ2-2	NA	TGTGCCAGCAGCAGGCAGGGTTCCGGGGAGCTGTTTTTT	CASSRQGSGELFF
NA	TRBV21-1	TRBJ2-7	NA	TGTGCCAGCAGCAAAGGGCTAGCGGGAGACTACGAGCAGTACTTC	CASSKGLAGDYEQYF
NA	TRBV12-3/TRBV12-4	TRBJ1-2	NA	TGTGCCAGCAGGCTCAGCGAAAATGGCTACACCTTC	CASRLSENGYTF
once	TRBV3-1/TRBV3-2	TRBJ2-2	TRBD1	TGTGCCAGCAGCCGGGACAGGGTCCTCACCGGGGAGCTGTTTTTT	CASSRDRVLTGELFF
NA	TRBV6-2/TRBV6-3	TRBJ2-2	TRBD2	TGTGCCAGCAGTTACTCCAGACTAGCGAGCACCGGGGAGCTGTTTTTT	CASSYSRLASTGELFF
NA	TRBV9	TRBJ1-3	NA	TGTGCCAGCAGCGTCGCGGGGGGGGGCTCCTCTGGAAACACCATATATTTT	CASSVAGGGSSGNTIYF
NA	TRBV28	TRBJ1-2	TRBD1	TGTGCCAGCAGTTCAACACGACAGGGGGCTGGCTACACCTTC	CASSSTRQGAGYTF
NA	TRBV15	TRBJ2-3	NA	TGTGCCACCAGGGGGCCCACAGATACGCAGTATTTT	CATRGPTDTQYF
NA	TRBV2	TRBJ1-3	NA	TGTGCCAGCGGCCGGGAGAGCTCTGGAAACACCATATATTTT	CASGRESSGNTIYF
few	TRBV9	TRBJ1-5	NA	TGTGCCATCGAAGCTAAATTCAATCAGCCCCAGCATTTT	CAIEAKFNQPQHF
once	TRBV5-5	TRBJ2-2	NA	TGTGCCAGCAGCTTGGTGTCAGGGATGGGGTGGACCGGGGAGCTGTTTTTT	CASSLVSGMGWTGELFF
NA	TRBV19	TRBJ2-3	NA	TGTGCCAGTAGTATGGGTGGTCTAGATACGCAGTATTTT	CASSMGGLDTQYF
NA	TRBV9	TRBJ2-2	NA	TGTGCCAGCAGCCCGCGACTAGATCAGGCCGGGGAGCTGTTTTTT	CASSPRLDQAGELFF
few	TRBV28	TRBJ2-5	NA	TGTGCCAGCAGTCCCTCCGCCCCGGAGACCCAGTACTTC	CASSPSAPETQYF
NA	TRBV27	TRBJ2-5	NA	TGTGCCAGCAGTCAGAAGGCGGGTCTACCCCAAGAGACCCAGTACTTC	CASSQKAGLPQETQYF
NA	TRBV5-6	TRBJ1-3	TRBD1	TGTGCCAGCAGCTTGGTAGGCAGGGGGTACTCTGGAAACACCATATATTTT	CASSLVGRGYSGNTIYF
NA	TRBV6-4	TRBJ1-2	NA	TGTGCCAGCAGTGACGCCCGGGACACCTATGGCTACACCTTC	CASSDARDTYGYTF